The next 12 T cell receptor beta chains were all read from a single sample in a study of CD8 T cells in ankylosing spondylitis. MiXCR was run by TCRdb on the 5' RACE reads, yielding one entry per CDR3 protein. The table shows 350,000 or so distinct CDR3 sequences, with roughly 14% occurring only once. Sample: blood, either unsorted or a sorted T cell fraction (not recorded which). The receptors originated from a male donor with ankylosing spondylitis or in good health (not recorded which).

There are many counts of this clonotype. CDR3 in DNA: TGTGCCAGCAGCCCCGGGAGCCTTTTGAACACTGAAGCTTTCTTT. The encoded protein is CASSPGSLLNTEAFF. The rearrangement joins TRBV9 to TRBJ1-1; no firm D call. The CDR3 loop spans 15 amino acids. Trimming stripped 4 bases from V and 0 bases from J, with 13 bases between. The germline V gene has CDR1 SGDLS and CDR2 YYNGEE. The whole variable domain, remainder taken from reference TRBV9 and TRBJ1-1, is DSGVTQTPKHLITATGQRVTLRCSPRSGDLSVYWYQQSLDQGLQFLIQYYNGEERAKGNILERFSAQQFPDLHSELNLSSLELGDSALYFCASSPGSLLNTEAFFGQGTRLTVV.

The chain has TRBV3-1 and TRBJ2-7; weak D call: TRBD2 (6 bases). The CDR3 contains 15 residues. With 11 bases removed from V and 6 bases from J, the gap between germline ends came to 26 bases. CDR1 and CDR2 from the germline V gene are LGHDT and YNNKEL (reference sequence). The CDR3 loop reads CASTARGKWVSEQYF. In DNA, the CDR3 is TGTGCCTCCACCGCTCGGGGGAAGTGGGTCAGCGAGCAGTACTTC.

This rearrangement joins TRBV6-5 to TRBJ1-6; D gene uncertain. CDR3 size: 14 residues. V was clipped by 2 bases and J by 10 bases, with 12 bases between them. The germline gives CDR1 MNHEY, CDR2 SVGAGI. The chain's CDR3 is CASSYKPTPSPLHF. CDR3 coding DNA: TGTGCCAGCAGTTACAAGCCTACCCCATCACCCCTCCACTTT.

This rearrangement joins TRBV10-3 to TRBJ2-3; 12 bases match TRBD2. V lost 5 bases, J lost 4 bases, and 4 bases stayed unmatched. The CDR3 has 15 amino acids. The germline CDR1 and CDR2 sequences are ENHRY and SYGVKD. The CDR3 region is CAISLTSGGPDTQYF. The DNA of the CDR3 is TGTGCCATCAGTCTTACTAGCGGGGGGCCAGATACGCAGTATTTT.

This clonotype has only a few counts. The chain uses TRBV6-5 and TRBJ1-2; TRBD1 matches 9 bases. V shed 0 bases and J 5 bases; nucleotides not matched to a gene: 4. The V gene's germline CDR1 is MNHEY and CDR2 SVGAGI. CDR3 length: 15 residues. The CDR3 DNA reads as TGTGCCAGCAGTTACTCCGGGACAGGGTATTATGGCTACACCTTC. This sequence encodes CASSYSGTGYYGYTF.

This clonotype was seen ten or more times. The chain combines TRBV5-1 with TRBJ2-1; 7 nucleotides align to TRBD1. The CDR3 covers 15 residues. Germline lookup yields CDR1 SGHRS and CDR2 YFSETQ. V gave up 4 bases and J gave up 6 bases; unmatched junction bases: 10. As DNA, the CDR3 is TGCGCCAGCAGCAGGCTAGACAGGGCCTTCAATGAGCAGTTCTTC. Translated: CASSRLDRAFNEQFF. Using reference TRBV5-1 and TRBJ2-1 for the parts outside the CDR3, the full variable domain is KAGVTQTPRYLIKTRGQQVTLSCSPISGHRSVSWYQQTPGQGLQFLFEYFSETQRNKGNFPGRFSGRQFSNSRSEMNVSTLELGDSALYLCASSRLDRAFNEQFFGPGTRLTVL.

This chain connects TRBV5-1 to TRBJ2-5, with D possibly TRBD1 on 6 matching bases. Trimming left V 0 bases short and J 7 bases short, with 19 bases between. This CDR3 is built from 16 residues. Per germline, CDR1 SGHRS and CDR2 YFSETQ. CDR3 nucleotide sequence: TGCGCCAGCAGCTTGGTCGGGGACAATTTCTCGGGGACCCAGTACTTC. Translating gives CASSLVGDNFSGTQYF.

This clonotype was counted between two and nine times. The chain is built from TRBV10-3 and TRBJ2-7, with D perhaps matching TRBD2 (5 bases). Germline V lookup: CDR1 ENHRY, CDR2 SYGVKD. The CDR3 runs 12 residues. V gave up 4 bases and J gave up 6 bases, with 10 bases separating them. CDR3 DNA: TGTGCCATCAGTGGGCCTCGGGGCGAGCAGTACTTC. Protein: CAISGPRGEQYF.

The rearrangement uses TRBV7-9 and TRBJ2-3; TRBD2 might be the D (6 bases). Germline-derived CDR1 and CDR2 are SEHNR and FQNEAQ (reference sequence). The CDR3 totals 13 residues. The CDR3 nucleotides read TGTGTCCTAGGAGGGGCAGAGGCAGATACGCAGTATTTT. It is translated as CVLGGAEADTQYF.

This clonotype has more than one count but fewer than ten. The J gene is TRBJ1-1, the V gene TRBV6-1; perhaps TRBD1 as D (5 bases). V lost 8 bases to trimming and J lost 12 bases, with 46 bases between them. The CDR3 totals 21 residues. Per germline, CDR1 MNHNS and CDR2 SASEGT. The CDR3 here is CASGKQSTGGGVMGLNLVSFF. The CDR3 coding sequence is TGTGCCAGCGGTAAACAGAGTACAGGAGGAGGGGTAATGGGTTTAAATCTTGTATCTTTCTTT.

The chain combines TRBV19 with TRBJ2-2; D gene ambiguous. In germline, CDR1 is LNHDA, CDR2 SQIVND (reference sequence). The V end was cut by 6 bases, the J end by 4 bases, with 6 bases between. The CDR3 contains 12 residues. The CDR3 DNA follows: TGTGCCAGTAGCTTTTTCACCGGGGAGCTGTTTTTT. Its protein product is CASSFFTGELFF.

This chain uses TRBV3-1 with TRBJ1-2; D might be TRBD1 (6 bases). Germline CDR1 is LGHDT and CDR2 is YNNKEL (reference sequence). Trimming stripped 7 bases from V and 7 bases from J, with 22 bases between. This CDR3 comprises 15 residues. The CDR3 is CASTHGLRGGSGYTF. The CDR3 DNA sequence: TGTGCCAGCACCCACGGACTCCGAGGGGGTAGTGGCTACACCTTC.